Listed below are T cell receptor beta chains from one sample, sequenced in a study of T cell responses to AZD1222 COVID-19 vaccine. Clones were sequenced by immunoSEQ multiplex PCR, and TCRdb holds only the in-frame ones, with some missing. The table lists roughly 120,000 clones, 93% of them singletons, with about 5% in the top ten. The input for sequencing was peripheral blood, taken 28 days after the second AZD1222 dose. These receptors originate from an adult who received the AZD1222 COVID-19 vaccine. Both conserved end residues are part of each CDR3. Fields, in order: D gene, J gene, V gene, clone size, CDR3 DNA, CDR3 protein. A D gene is named only where the DNA matches it firmly. Clone size is shown for a subset of rows, as once, few, many or a class of expanded clone.

.,TRBJ2-7,TRBV20-1,.,TGCAGTGCCGCAGGGGAGTACGAGCAGTACTTC,CSAAGEYEQYF
.,TRBJ2-7,TRBV9,few,TGTGCCAGCAGCGTAGGACAGCGCAACGAGCAGTACTTC,CASSVGQRNEQYF
TRBD1,TRBJ1-2,TRBV19,.,TGTGCCAGTAGTAGGGGTATAAGTTGGGGACAGGGAACTACTAACTATGGCTACACCTTC,CASSRGISWGQGTTNYGYTF
.,TRBJ1-4,TRBV19,.,TGTGCCAGTGCCCGGGCCGTTAATGAAAAACTGTTTTTT,CASARAVNEKLFF
TRBD1,TRBJ1-2,TRBV5-1,.,TGCGCCAGCAGCTCTGGGGACAGGGACTATGGCTACACCTTC,CASSSGDRDYGYTF
.,TRBJ1-2,TRBV6-5,.,TGTGCCAGCAGTTACGTGGGGGCGCGTTCCCGATATGGCTACACCTTC,CASSYVGARSRYGYTF
TRBD2,TRBJ2-2,TRBV10-3,.,TGTGCCATCAGTCTAAAACTAGCGGGGGGCGAGAACACCGGGGAGCTGTTTTTT,CAISLKLAGGENTGELFF
.,TRBJ1-4,TRBV4-1,.,TGCGCCAGCAGCCAAGATTCAGTGGCAACTAATGAAAAACTGTTTTTT,CASSQDSVATNEKLFF
.,TRBJ2-7,TRBV5-1,.,TGCGCCAGCAGCTTGGCCGGCGAGCAGTACTTC,CASSLAGEQYF
TRBD1,TRBJ2-2,TRBV9,.,TGTGCCAGCAGCACCCGCGACAGGGACGACGGCACCGGGGAGCTGTTTTTT,CASSTRDRDDGTGELFF
.,TRBJ2-2,TRBV18,.,TGTGCCAGCTCTCCGATTGACAGTCGCACCGGGGAGCTGTTTTTT,CASSPIDSRTGELFF
.,TRBJ2-1,TRBV24-1,.,TGTGCCACCAGTGATTTGAATGAGCAGTTCTTC,CATSDLNEQFF
.,TRBJ2-7,TRBV21-1,.,TGTGCCAGCAGCAAAGGAAGAAGGACCCCTTCGCGCCGGTACGAGCAGTACTTC,CASSKGRRTPSRRYEQYF
TRBD1,TRBJ2-7,TRBV3-1/TRBV3-2,.,TGTGCCAGCAGCCAAGATCGGACAGGGGGGGGTCAGTACTTC,CASSQDRTGGGQYF
TRBD2,TRBJ2-3,TRBV5-1,once,TGCGCCACCGCGACTAGCGGGGGGCCTAGCACAGATACGCAGTATTTT,CATATSGGPSTDTQYF
.,TRBJ2-7,TRBV3-1/TRBV3-2,.,TGTGCCAGCAGCCCTACAGCCTCAGACTCCTACGAGCAGTACTTC,CASSPTASDSYEQYF